This record covers a single T cell receptor beta chain. Its target is not known. A read error is possible here, since a much larger clone lies one base away. The CD8+CD4-CCR7+CD45RA+ phenotype defined the sorted naive CD8 T cells. This record comes from a study of molecular identifiers for immune sequencing clone quantification. Whole-study results and caveats: Over 99% of effector molecules, yet under 1% of naive-cell molecules, were held by clones above 20 RNA copies.

Preparation methods for the bulk TCR libraries were those previously described, with listed TCR primers. TCRdb redid the calling of the PCR reads with MiXCR, one entry per CDR3 protein. The sample lists hundreds of thousands of distinct CDR3 sequences, less than 30% occurring once. CDR3 length equals 16 residues. Germline CDR1 SGHRS, CDR2 YFSETQ. The material sequenced was naive CD8+ T cells from blood, with Jurkat cell RNA spiked in. Specified subset: FACS-sorted CD8+CD4-CCR7+CD45RA+ naive T cells. V usage is TRBV5-1 and J usage is TRBJ2-7, with 8 bases identical to TRBD1. This TCR was sampled from a human donor in good health. Some libraries in this study had Jurkat cell RNA spiked in. The CDR3 DNA sequence: TGCGCCAGCAGCTTCGAGACAGGGGCAGTTACCTACGGGCAGTACTTC. Its protein product is CASSFETGAVTYGQYF.